The TCR beta chain under discussion was sequenced for a study of shared clonotypes between healthy human individuals. Produced via immunoSEQ multiplex PCR; TCRdb's table is partial and in-frame only. Of approximately 480,000 clones in the sample, about three quarters were seen once. The CDR3 contains 15 residues. V was clipped by 4 bases and J by 1 base, with 14 bases between them. Germline assignment: CDR1 SNHLY and CDR2 FYNNEI. The V call is TRBV2, the J call TRBJ2-7; D not certain. The TCR originated in a woman aged 40 to 50 in good health. Some clones in this sample may be carry-over from other donors' samples. Sequencing was done on a sample of PBMCs. The DNA for the CDR3 is TGTGCCAGCAGTGCCACCGGCCGGTCTTCCTACGAGCAGTACTTC. As protein: CASSATGRSSYEQYF.